Listed here are 10 T cell receptor beta chains from one sample, sequenced in a study of cytomegalovirus exposure and HLA in healthy donors (dated by TCRdb to 2015 to 2018). The library was produced with the immunoSEQ multiplex PCR assay. For the multiplex PCR, a mixture combining 60 forward primers for TCR Vbeta segments and 13 reverse primers for TCR Jbeta segments was used. TCRdb's version of the immuneACCESS table is confined to in-frame rearrangements and falls short of the full clone set. An unresolved V gene accounts for under half of the shortfall where checked; the remainder is of unknown origin. The sample table shows roughly 140,000 clones, and about four fifths are seen once. The top ten hold about 3.7% of the sample. The sample comprised PBMCs. These receptors all stem from a human donor in good health.

The rearrangement links TRBV6-6 to TRBJ2-7, with a tentative D call TRBD1 (6 bases). This CDR3 spans 14 amino acids. V lost 6 bases, J lost 2 bases, and 14 bases lay in between. Germline values: CDR1 MNHNY, CDR2 SVGAGI (reference sequence). The CDR3 bases are TGTGCCAGCAGATCGGACAGCAACCCCTACGAGCAGTACTTC. This codes for CASRSDSNPYEQYF.

The table lists this clone with a few counts. The chain joins TRBV2 to TRBJ1-5; 7 bases match TRBD1. V dropped 0 bases and J dropped 4; count of bases not matched to a gene: 6. The length of the CDR3 is 16 residues. Germline values: CDR1 SNHLY, CDR2 FYNNEI. The CDR3 DNA is TGTGCCAGCAGTGAAGCGCAGGACAGGAGAAATCAGCCCCAGCATTTT. Amino acid sequence: CASSEAQDRRNQPQHF.

The CDR3 sequence: CASSTGGGGQETQYF. CDR3 bases: TGTGCCAGCAGCACGGGAGGAGGGGGCCAAGAGACCCAGTACTTC. The J gene is TRBJ2-5, the V gene TRBV7-2, with D perhaps matching TRBD2 (7 bases). This CDR3 has 15 amino acids. Looked up from germline, CDR1 is SGHTA and CDR2 is FQGNSA. With 5 bases removed from V and 1 base from J, the gap between germline ends came to 14 bases.

The V call is TRBV19, the J call TRBJ1-2, with 8 bases identical to TRBD1. The CDR3 has 15 residues. V was pared by 5 bases and J by 4 bases, with 9 bases of the junction left unmatched. Germline loops: CDR1 LNHDA, CDR2 SQIVND (reference sequence). CDR3 amino acids: CASSLAGTGLYGYTF. The CDR3 bases are TGTGCCAGTAGTCTCGCCGGGACAGGTCTCTATGGCTACACCTTC.

CDR3 region: CASSLEDGGRVNNEQFF. CDR3 sequence (DNA): TGTGCCAGCAGCTTAGAGGATGGCGGGAGAGTCAACAATGAGCAGTTCTTC. The chain carries TRBV7-9 and TRBJ2-1; 7 positions agree with TRBD2. The germline CDR1 and CDR2 sequences are SEHNR and FQNEAQ (reference sequence). Trimming removed 1 base from V and 5 bases from J; junction bases left unmatched: 11. This CDR3 has 17 residues.

This chain links TRBV5-1 with TRBJ2-7, with TRBD1 matching over 8 bases. V shed 5 bases, J shed 3 bases, and the junction held 10 bases outside the gene matches. Germline V gene data show CDR1 as SGHRS and CDR2 as YFSETQ. This CDR3 region has 15 residues. The CDR3, as DNA: TGCGCCAGCAGTATGCGGACAGGGAGTGACTACGAGCAGTACTTC. This codes for CASSMRTGSDYEQYF. The complete variable domain, with remaining parts taken from reference TRBV5-1 and TRBJ2-7, reads KAGVTQTPRYLIKTRGQQVTLSCSPISGHRSVSWYQQTPGQGLQFLFEYFSETQRNKGNFPGRFSGRQFSNSRSEMNVSTLELGDSALYLCASSMRTGSDYEQYFGPGTRLTVT.

The chain has TRBV30 and TRBJ2-7, with a weak D call TRBD2 (5 bases). Per germline, CDR1 GTSNPN and CDR2 SVGIG (reference sequence). This CDR3 contains 11 residues. V was cut by 4 bases and J by 3 bases, with 7 bases left in between. CDR3 nucleotide sequence: TGTGCCTGGAAGGCGGGCTACGAGCAGTACTTC. This codes for CAWKAGYEQYF.

The chain links TRBV7-2 to TRBJ2-1; TRBD1 matches 10 bases. The CDR3 runs 16 residues. Germline V CDR1 and CDR2: SGHTA, FQGNSA. The V and J ends lost 6 bases and 3 bases, in that order; junction bases with no gene match: 8. The CDR3 spells CASSSLDRGFYNEQFF. The CDR3 DNA sequence: TGTGCCAGCAGTTCCCTGGACAGGGGGTTCTACAATGAGCAGTTCTTC.

CDR3 amino acids: CASSIGGGELTF. For the CDR3, the DNA is TGTGCCAGTAGTATAGGTGGAGGGGAACTGACTTTC. The chain uses TRBV19 and TRBJ2-6, with D perhaps TRBD2 (6 bases). The CDR3 contains 12 residues. The germline V gene has CDR1 LNHDA and CDR2 SQIVND (reference sequence). Trimming removed 1 base at V and 16 bases at J, with 11 bases between.

V is TRBV9 and J is TRBJ2-3; D ambiguous. The CDR3 runs to 16 residues. Trimming pared 3 bases from V and 0 bases from J, leaving 14 bases between. CDR1 is SGDLS and CDR2 is YYNGEE in the germline V gene. CDR3 coding DNA: TGTGCCAGCAGCGCCCTCAGCGCTTTTAGCACAGATACGCAGTATTTT. This codes for CASSALSAFSTDTQYF.